A single T cell receptor (beta chain) is shown here with its context. Its antigen is not known. V was pared by 4 bases and J by 11 bases, with 9 bases of the junction left unmatched. CDR1 is SGHTA, CDR2 FQGNSA, per germline. This CDR3 is built from 13 residues. A second PCR, run for about 6 to 11 cycles, used a sample-barcoded 5' primer plus a J-beta primer mix. In TCRdb, the 5' RACE reads were re-called with MiXCR into one record per CDR3 protein. This repertoire shows 720,000 or so distinct CDR3 sequences, around 38% found once; its top ten account for about 32%. The data were obtained in a study of blood T cells in healthy people across ages. Points from the study as a whole: The lack of PBMC sorting stopped any conclusive naive versus antigen-experienced comparison.

The clonotype comes from a man older than 75 in good health. Source material: blood. V is TRBV7-2 and J is TRBJ2-5; 8 bases line up with TRBD2. The CDR3 region has the DNA TGTGCCAGCAGCTCGGGGGGGGGAAATGAGCAGTACTTC. This translates into CASSSGGGNEQYF. The full variable domain, completed using reference TRBV7-2 and TRBJ2-5, is GAGVSQSPSNKVTEKGKDVELRCDPISGHTALYWYRQSLGQGLEFLIYFQGNSAPDKSGLPSDRFSAERTGGSVSTLTIQRTQQEDSAVYLCASSSGGGNEQYFGPGTRLLVL.